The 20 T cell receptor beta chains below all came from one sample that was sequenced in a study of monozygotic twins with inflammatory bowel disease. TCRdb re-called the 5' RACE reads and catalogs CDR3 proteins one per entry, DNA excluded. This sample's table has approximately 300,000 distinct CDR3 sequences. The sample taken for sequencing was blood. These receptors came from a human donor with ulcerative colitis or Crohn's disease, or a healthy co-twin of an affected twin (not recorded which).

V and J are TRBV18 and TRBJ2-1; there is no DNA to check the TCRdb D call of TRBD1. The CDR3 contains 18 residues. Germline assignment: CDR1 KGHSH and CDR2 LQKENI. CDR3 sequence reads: CASSPRGLGSSSYNEQFF.

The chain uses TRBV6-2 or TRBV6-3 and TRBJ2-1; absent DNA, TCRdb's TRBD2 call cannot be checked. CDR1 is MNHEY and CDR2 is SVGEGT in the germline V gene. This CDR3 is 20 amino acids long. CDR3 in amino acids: CASSPPPGLAGTSSYNEQFF.

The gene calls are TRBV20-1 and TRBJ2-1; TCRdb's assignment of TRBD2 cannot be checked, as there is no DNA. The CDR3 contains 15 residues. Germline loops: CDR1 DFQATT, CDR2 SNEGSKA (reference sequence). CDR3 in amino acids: CSASKLAGGGNEQFF.

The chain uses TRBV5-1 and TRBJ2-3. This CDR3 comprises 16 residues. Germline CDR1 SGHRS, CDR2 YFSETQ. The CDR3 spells CASSLEFHGGTDTQYF.

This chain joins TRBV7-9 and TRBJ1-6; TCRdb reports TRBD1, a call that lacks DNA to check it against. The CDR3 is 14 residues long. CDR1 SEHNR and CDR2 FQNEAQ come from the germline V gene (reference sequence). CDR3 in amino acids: CASSSGTVISPLHF.

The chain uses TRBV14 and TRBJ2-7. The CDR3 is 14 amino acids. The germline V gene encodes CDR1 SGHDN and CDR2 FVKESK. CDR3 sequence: CASSQTLYSYEQYF.

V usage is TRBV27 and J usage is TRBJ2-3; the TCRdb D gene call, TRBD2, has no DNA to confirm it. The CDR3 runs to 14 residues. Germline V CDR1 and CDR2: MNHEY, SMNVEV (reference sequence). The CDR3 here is CASNSGGPGDTQYF.

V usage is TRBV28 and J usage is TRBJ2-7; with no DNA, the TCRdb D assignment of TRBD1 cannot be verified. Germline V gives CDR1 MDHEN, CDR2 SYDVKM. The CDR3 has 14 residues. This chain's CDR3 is CASSTTDNSYEQYF.

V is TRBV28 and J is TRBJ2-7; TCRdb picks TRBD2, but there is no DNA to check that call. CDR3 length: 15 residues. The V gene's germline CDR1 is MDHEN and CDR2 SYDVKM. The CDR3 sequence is CASSFQGPGSNEQYF.

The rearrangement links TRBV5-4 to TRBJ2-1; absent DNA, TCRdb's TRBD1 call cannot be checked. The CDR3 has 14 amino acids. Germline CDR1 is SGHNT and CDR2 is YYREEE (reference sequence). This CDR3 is CASTPGGLANEQFF.

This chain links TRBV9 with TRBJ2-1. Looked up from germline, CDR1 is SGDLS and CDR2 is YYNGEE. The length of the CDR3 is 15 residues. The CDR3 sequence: CASSVSGNSYNEQFF.

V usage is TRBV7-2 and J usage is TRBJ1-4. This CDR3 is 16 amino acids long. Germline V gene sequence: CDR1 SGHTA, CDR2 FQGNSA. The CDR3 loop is CASSSGRPVPGEKLFF.

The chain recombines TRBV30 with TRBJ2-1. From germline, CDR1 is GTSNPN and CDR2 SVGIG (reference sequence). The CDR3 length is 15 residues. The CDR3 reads CAWSVRSSLTNEQFF.

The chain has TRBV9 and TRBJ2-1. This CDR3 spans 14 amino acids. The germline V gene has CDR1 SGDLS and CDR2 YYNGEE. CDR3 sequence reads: CASSVAPVSNEQFF.

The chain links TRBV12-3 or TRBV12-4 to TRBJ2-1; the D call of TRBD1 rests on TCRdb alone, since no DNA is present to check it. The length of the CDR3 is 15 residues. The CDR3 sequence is CASSFPFTGLNEQFF.

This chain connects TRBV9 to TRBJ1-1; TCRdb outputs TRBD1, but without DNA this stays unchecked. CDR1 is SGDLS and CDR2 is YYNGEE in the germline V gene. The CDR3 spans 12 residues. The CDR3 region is CASSEGTGMAFF.

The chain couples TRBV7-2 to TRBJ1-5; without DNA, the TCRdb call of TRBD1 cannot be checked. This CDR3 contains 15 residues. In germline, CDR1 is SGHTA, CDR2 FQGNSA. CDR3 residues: CASSSQGTSNQPQHF.

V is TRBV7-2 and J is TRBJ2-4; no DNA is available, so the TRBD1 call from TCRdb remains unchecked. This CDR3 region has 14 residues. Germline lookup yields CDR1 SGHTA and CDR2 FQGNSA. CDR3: CASNPGGSKNIQYF.

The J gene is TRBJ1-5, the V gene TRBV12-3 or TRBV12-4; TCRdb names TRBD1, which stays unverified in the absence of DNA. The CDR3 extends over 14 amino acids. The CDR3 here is CASSITGENQPQHF.

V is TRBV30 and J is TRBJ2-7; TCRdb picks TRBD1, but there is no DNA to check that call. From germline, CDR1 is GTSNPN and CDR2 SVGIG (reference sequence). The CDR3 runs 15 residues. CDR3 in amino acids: CAWSVGDRVSYEQYF.